Listed below are T cell receptor beta chains from one sample, sequenced in a study of blood T cell repertoires in COVID-19. Sequenced by immunoSEQ multiplex PCR; TCRdb stores in-frame clones only, minus some. The sample yields around 260,000 clones, around nine tenths seen once. The sequencing input was PBMCs or T cells enriched from blood (not recorded which). All receptors derive from a woman in her twenties or thirties who had recovered from COVID-19. Each CDR3 is given with its conserved first and last residue. Fields, in order: V gene, clone size, D gene, J gene, CDR3 DNA, CDR3 protein. A D gene is named only where the DNA matches it firmly. Clone size is stated in some rows and not others, as once, few, many or a class when expanded.

TRBV15	.	TRBD2	TRBJ2-7	TGTGCCACCAGCGGCCGTGGGGCGGCTAGCGGGAGACTTGGCGAGCAGTACTTC	CATSGRGAASGRLGEQYF
TRBV24-1	.	.	TRBJ1-6	TGTGCCACCAGTGATTCGGGACATTACAATTCACCCCTCCACTTT	CATSDSGHYNSPLHF
TRBV18	few	TRBD2	TRBJ2-7	TGTGCCAGCTCACCACCGTCGGGGGGGCCCTACGAGCAGTACTTC	CASSPPSGGPYEQYF
TRBV12-3/TRBV12-4	.	.	TRBJ2-2	TGTGCCACGGAGGGCCCCGGGGAGCTGTTTTTT	CATEGPGELFF
TRBV3-1/TRBV3-2	.	TRBD2	TRBJ2-1	TGTGCCAGCAGCCAAGATTGGGCTAGCGGGAGCAATGAGCAGTTCTTC	CASSQDWASGSNEQFF
TRBV5-6	.	.	TRBJ2-7	TGTGCCAGCAGCTTTGGGGCGAACGGCTACGAGCAGTACTTC	CASSFGANGYEQYF
TRBV7-2	.	TRBD2	TRBJ2-1	TGTGCCAGCAGCTTAGAGGGAGGGCCTCAGAAACAGTTCTTC	CASSLEGGPQKQFF
TRBV24-1	.	TRBD2	TRBJ2-3	TGTGCCACCAGTGATACGGGACTACCCACAGATACGCAGTATTTT	CATSDTGLPTDTQYF
TRBV12-5	.	TRBD2	TRBJ2-1	TGTGCTAGTGGCGCGACTAGCGGGCCAACCTACAATGAGCAGTTCTTC	CASGATSGPTYNEQFF
TRBV7-2	.	.	TRBJ2-5	TGTGCCAGCAGCTTAGACTGGCGGTCACAAGAGACCCAGTACTTC	CASSLDWRSQETQYF
TRBV27	once	.	TRBJ1-5	TGTGCCAGCAGTTTAGGGCTTTATAGCAATCAGCCCCAGCATTTT	CASSLGLYSNQPQHF
TRBV9	.	TRBD1	TRBJ1-1	TGTGCCAGCAGCGCCTTGACAGGGTCGAACACTGAAGCTTTCTTT	CASSALTGSNTEAFF
TRBV6-5	few	.	TRBJ2-4	TGTGCCAGCAGAGAGGGAGCCAAAAACATTCAGTACTTC	CASREGAKNIQYF
TRBV3-1/TRBV3-2	.	TRBD2	TRBJ2-3	TGTGCCAGCAGCCCGCTAGCGGGAACCCCCACAGATACGCAGTATTTT	CASSPLAGTPTDTQYF
TRBV30	.	.	TRBJ2-3	TGTGCCTGGAGCCTTCCAGATACGCAGTATTTT	CAWSLPDTQYF
TRBV10-2	.	TRBD1	TRBJ2-7	TGCGCCAGCAACGACAGGGCCCTCTCCTACGAGCAGTACTTC	CASNDRALSYEQYF
TRBV28	.	TRBD2	TRBJ2-7	TGTGCCAGCAGTTTAAAGCAAGGCGGGAGTGGCTACGAGCAGTACTTC	CASSLKQGGSGYEQYF
TRBV19	.	.	TRBJ2-6	TGTGCCAGTAGTGTCGACGGAGACTCTGGGGCCAACGTCCTGACTTTC	CASSVDGDSGANVLTF
TRBV7-2	.	TRBD1	TRBJ1-5	TGTGCCAGCAGCCCTAACACAGGGGATCATCAGCCCCAGCATTTT	CASSPNTGDHQPQHF
TRBV5-1	once	TRBD1	TRBJ2-7	TGCGCCAGCAGCCGGGACAGGGGGTACGAGCAGTACTTC	CASSRDRGYEQYF
TRBV7-2	few	TRBD2	TRBJ2-3	TGTGCCAGCAGCCCCGGGACTAGCGGAGATACGCAGTATTTT	CASSPGTSGDTQYF
TRBV6-5	.	.	TRBJ2-1	TGTGCCAGCAGTTATCGTCGCTCCTACAATGAGCAGTTCTTC	CASSYRRSYNEQFF
TRBV5-1	.	TRBD1	TRBJ1-2	TGCGCCAGCAGCTTGGAGGTCAGGGGGCCCTATGGCTACACCTTC	CASSLEVRGPYGYTF
TRBV28	once	TRBD2	TRBJ2-7	TGTGCCAGCAGGAAGACTAGCGGGATACTCTCCTACGAGCAGTACTTC	CASRKTSGILSYEQYF
TRBV5-1	.	TRBD2	TRBJ2-5	TGCGCCAGCAGCCTGGGACTAGCGGGGGCACAAGAGACCCAGTACTTC	CASSLGLAGAQETQYF
TRBV7-9	.	TRBD1	TRBJ2-2	TGTGCCAGCAGCCCGGGGACAGGGGGGCCCGGGGAGCTGTTTTTT	CASSPGTGGPGELFF
TRBV30	.	TRBD1	TRBJ1-2	TGTGCCTGGAGGGTTAAGGGGGCTGGAGGCTACACCTTC	CAWRVKGAGGYTF
TRBV7-8	.	TRBD1	TRBJ2-7	TGTGCCAGCAGCCCCCGGGACAGCCTTTACGAGCAGTACTTC	CASSPRDSLYEQYF
TRBV9	.	.	TRBJ1-3	TGTGCCAGCAGCGTAGGAAGGGGTGGAAACACCATATATTTT	CASSVGRGGNTIYF
TRBV30	few	.	TRBJ1-1	TGTGCCTGGAGTGACGGGTTGAACACTGAAGCTTTCTTT	CAWSDGLNTEAFF
TRBV6-2/TRBV6-3	.	TRBD2	TRBJ2-3	TGTGCCAGCAGCCCCCCGGGACTAGCGGATAGCACAGATACGCAGTATTTT	CASSPPGLADSTDTQYF
TRBV4-3	.	TRBD2	TRBJ2-1	TGCGCCAGCAGCTACCTAGCGGGAGGGGACAATGAGCAGTTCTTC	CASSYLAGGDNEQFF
TRBV15	.	TRBD2	TRBJ2-7	TGTGCCACCAGCATAGCTCCGGGGACTAGCATCTCCTACGAGCAGTACTTC	CATSIAPGTSISYEQYF
TRBV5-1	once	TRBD2	TRBJ2-3	TGCGCCAGCAGCTTGATGCTAGCGGGAGGGGGGAATACGCAGTATTTT	CASSLMLAGGGNTQYF
TRBV6-2/TRBV6-3	.	TRBD2	TRBJ2-1	TGTGCCAGCAGTTCTCCCGGGGGGGGCTCCTACAATGAGCAGTTCTTC	CASSSPGGGSYNEQFF
TRBV2	once	.	TRBJ2-5	TGTGCCAGCAGCGAGGGTTACAGGGCCGAGACCCAGTACTTC	CASSEGYRAETQYF
TRBV18	.	.	TRBJ2-1	TGTGCCAGCTCAGCACTAGCTGCGAGCTCCTACAATGAGCAGTTCTTC	CASSALAASSYNEQFF
TRBV10-3	.	TRBD2	TRBJ2-2	TGTGCCATCATGGCGGGGGCCGGGACTAGCGACCAAAACACCGGGGAGCTGTTTTTT	CAIMAGAGTSDQNTGELFF
TRBV29-1	.	.	TRBJ2-1	TGCAGCGTCCGGTTTCCTGAGCAGTTCTTC	CSVRFPEQFF
TRBV21-1	.	.	TRBJ1-4	TGTGCCAGCAGCAAAGCGCTTTCTTGGGAGGGCAATGAAAAACTGTTTTTT	CASSKALSWEGNEKLFF
TRBV27	.	.	TRBJ1-1	TGTGCCAGCAGTTTGGGGGGACCGAACACTGAAGCTTTCTTT	CASSLGGPNTEAFF
TRBV5-5	.	TRBD2	TRBJ2-5	TGTGCCAGCAGCTTAAGTACTAGCGGACCCTATGGGGAGACCCAGTACTTC	CASSLSTSGPYGETQYF
TRBV7-8	few	.	TRBJ1-6	TGTGCCAGCAGCTTGGGTCAGCGGGGGGCTCATAATTCACCCCTCCACTTT	CASSLGQRGAHNSPLHF
TRBV28	.	.	TRBJ2-7	TGTGCCAGCAGTTTATCCGGCAGGGGAACCGAGCAGTACTTC	CASSLSGRGTEQYF
TRBV4-3	.	.	TRBJ2-4	TGCGCCAGCAGCCACTCGAGGGCGGCCAAAAACATTCAGTACTTC	CASSHSRAAKNIQYF
TRBV14	.	TRBD2	TRBJ2-7	TGTGCCAGCAGCCTCCTGGGGGAGGGGATCTCCTACGAGCAGTACTTC	CASSLLGEGISYEQYF
TRBV30	.	.	TRBJ2-2	TGTGCCTGGAGGACGGGGGGCAACACCGGGGAGCTGTTTTTT	CAWRTGGNTGELFF
TRBV5-4	once	.	TRBJ1-2	TGTGCCAGCAGCCCGACAGCTAACTATGGCTACACCTTC	CASSPTANYGYTF
TRBV11-2	.	TRBD2	TRBJ2-1	TGTGCCAGCAGCTCGCCGGGACTAGCGGGCCCGGGGCAGTTCTTC	CASSSPGLAGPGQFF
TRBV6-4	.	TRBD1	TRBJ1-5	TGTGCCAGCAGTGACTCTGACAGGGCTACCGATCAGCCCCAGCATTTT	CASSDSDRATDQPQHF
TRBV2	.	.	TRBJ1-1	TGTGCCAGCAGTGAAAGGACGGGGTTGGCTGAAGCTTTCTTT	CASSERTGLAEAFF
TRBV19	.	TRBD1	TRBJ2-7	TGTGCCAGTAGTATGGGACAGGGTTCCGAGCAGTACTTC	CASSMGQGSEQYF
TRBV19	once	TRBD2	TRBJ2-7	TGTGCCAGTAGTGCCCTACGGAGCGGGAGGTCAAGCCCTTTGTTC	CASSALRSGRSSPLF
TRBV19	.	.	TRBJ2-2	TGTGCCAGTAATCGTGCGAACACCGGGGAGCTGTTTTTT	CASNRANTGELFF
TRBV4-3	.	TRBD2	TRBJ2-1	TGCGCCAGCAGCCAAGATCGGAGCGGGAGTGGAGATGAGCAGTTCTTC	CASSQDRSGSGDEQFF
TRBV7-7	once	.	TRBJ2-1	TGTGCTAGCAGCTCAGGACTTAGCTCTTACAATGAGCAGTTCTTC	CASSSGLSSYNEQFF
TRBV19	once	TRBD1	TRBJ1-2	TGTGCCAGTAGGCTCACAGGGGGCCATGGCTACACCTTC	CASRLTGGHGYTF
TRBV4-2	.	.	TRBJ1-2	TGTGCCAGCAGCCATCAGGGAAATTTTAACTATGGCTACACCTTC	CASSHQGNFNYGYTF
TRBV11-3	.	.	TRBJ2-1	TGTGCCAGCAGCTTAGAAGGGGAATACAATGAGCAGTTCTTC	CASSLEGEYNEQFF